This T cell receptor (beta chain) originates from a study of breast tumors, draining lymph nodes, adjacent tissues (dated by TCRdb to between 2015 and 2016). With regard to the full study: Breast cancer patients provided tumor, adjacent nontumor tissue and axillary lymph nodes, and the study compared the TCR beta repertoires across these three sources. The study aimed to assess the relationships and possible T-cell exchange between tumor, surrounding tissue and draining lymph node repertoires in human breast cancer. The paper as a whole reports these results and caveats: Tumor T-cell repertoires showed less diversity than lymph node repertoires and more diversity than nontumor tissue repertoires, and tumor T-cell repertoires showed preferential V and J gene usage. In luminal-like breast cancer, tumor and nontumor tissue repertoires resembled each other significantly more than in basal-like breast cancer. The data were considered consistent with most tumor T cells being derived from the lymph node and subsequently expanding within tumor tissue. The conclusion that tumor T cells originate in lymph nodes was framed as consistent with a hypothesis rather than directly demonstrated.

For sequencing, an Illumina HiSeq 2000 was employed. Multiplex PCR amplification was used to build the TCR beta chain libraries. The amplified TCR beta chain products were analyzed by high-throughput sequencing. Clones were called with MiXCR by TCRdb after fastp trimmed the public reads at Q25, and only in-frame beta chains were retained. Rows merge per CDR3 protein into single entries with the most common DNA and genes. This sample gives about 53,000 distinct CDR3 sequences in total; under 45% of them show up just once. The ten top clones hold roughly a tenth of the sample. On this clonotype itself: Its specific antigen is unknown. The junction departs from germline at one end; a sequencing error may be responsible.

There are 14 amino acids in the CDR3, from cysteine to phenylalanine inclusive. The only DNA kept is the CDR3, 42 bases in frame from the first base. From a lookup of the germline V gene, CDR1 and CDR2 are SGHRS and YFSETQ. This sequence was found in a female donor with breast cancer. Some clones in this sample may be carry-over from other donors' samples. The sample taken for sequencing was breast tumor tissue. The sequence joins TRBV5-1 to TRBJ1-4, with no reliable assignment of the D segment. The DNA is TGCGCCAGCAACTTGGCGGGGTACTTCGAAAAACTGTTTTTT. Protein translation: CASNLAGYFEKLFF. Full variable domain (CDR3 extended with the reference TRBV5-1 and TRBJ1-4 proteins): KAGVTQTPRYLIKTRGQQVTLSCSPISGHRSVSWYQQTPGQGLQFLFEYFSETQRNKGNFPGRFSGRQFSNSRSEMNVSTLELGDSALYLCASNLAGYFEKLFFGSGTQLSVL.